This T cell receptor (beta chain) was identified in a study of T cell repertoires in cytomegalovirus infection. Study-level information: Matching HLA type, along with CMV infection, was indicated by public TCR beta signatures.

This clonotype was counted between two and nine times. No antigen is known for it. TCRdb re-derived calls from the reads in MiXCR, one entry per CDR3 protein. The data show under 150,000 distinct CDR3 sequences, with roughly 25% seen just once and 30% to 40% held by the top ten. CDR3 length equals 15 residues. Germline assignment: CDR1 SGHDT and CDR2 YYEEEE. V shed 4 bases and J 6 bases; nucleotides not matched to a gene: 10. The V gene is TRBV5-6, the J gene TRBJ2-1; 7 bases are a match to TRBD2. The sequenced sample was PBMCs, sequenced either directly or after in vitro stimulation (not recorded which). This TCR derives from a human donor in good health (CMV status not recorded). Some clones in this sample may be carry-over from other donors' samples. The DNA for the CDR3 is TGTGCCAGCAGCCGGGCTAGCGGTCCAATCAATGAGCAGTTCTTC. It translates to CASSRASGPINEQFF.